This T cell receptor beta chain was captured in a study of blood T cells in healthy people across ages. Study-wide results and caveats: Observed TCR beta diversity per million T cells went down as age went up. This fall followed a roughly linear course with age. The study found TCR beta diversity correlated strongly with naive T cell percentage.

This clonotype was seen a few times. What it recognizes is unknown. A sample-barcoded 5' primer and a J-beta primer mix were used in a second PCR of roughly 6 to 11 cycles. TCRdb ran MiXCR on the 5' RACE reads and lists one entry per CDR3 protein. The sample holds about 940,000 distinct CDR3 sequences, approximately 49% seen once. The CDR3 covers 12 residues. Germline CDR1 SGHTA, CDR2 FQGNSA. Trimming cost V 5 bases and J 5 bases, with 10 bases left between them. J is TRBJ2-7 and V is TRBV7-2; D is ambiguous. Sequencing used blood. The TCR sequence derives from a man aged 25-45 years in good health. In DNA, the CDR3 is TGTGCCAGCAGCGCCTACGGTAACGAGCAGTACTTC. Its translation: CASSAYGNEQYF.